This TCR beta chain stems from a study of cytomegalovirus exposure and HLA in healthy donors. For this clone: Antigen: not known.

Findings of the study overall: The study designated 160 or so TCR beta chains cytomegalovirus-associated.

Sequencing used immunoSEQ multiplex PCR; TCRdb keeps in-frame clones, though not all of them. The sample includes roughly 73,000 clones, roughly 95% of them seen just once. The sample taken for sequencing was PBMCs. The TCR originated in a man aged 18 to 35 in good health and CMV-seronegative.

Written as DNA, the CDR3 is TGTGCCAGTAGACGGACGGACAAAACTAATGAAAAACTGTTTTTT. It specifies CASRRTDKTNEKLFF. The chain carries TRBV19 and TRBJ1-4; tentative D call: TRBD1 (5 bases). This CDR3 comprises 15 residues. Trimming removed 6 bases at V and 1 base at J, with 12 bases between. Germline V gene data show CDR1 as LNHDA and CDR2 as SQIVND (reference sequence).